The 24 T cell receptor beta chains below come from one sample, sequenced in a study of shared clonotypes between healthy human individuals (dated by TCRdb to 2018 to 2021). For the CD8 naive samples, CD45RO-negative cells were positively selected for CCR7, yielding a CD45RA+CCR7+ population from which TemRA cells were excluded. The method was the immunoSEQ multiplex PCR assay. This immuneACCESS table, as held by TCRdb, lists in-frame sequences with V and J called but not all clones. Of the missing ones, under half trace to an unresolved V gene in checked studies; the others have no known cause. The sample includes about 820,000 clones, with 85% to 95% observed a single time. The top ten hold nearly 25% of the sample. Sequencing was performed on naive CD8+ T cells sorted from blood. The sample's cell subset or site, from its label and the paper: CD45RA+CCR7+. The receptors shown here come from a man aged 30-40 years in good health.

The chain carries TRBV13 and TRBJ2-3; TRBD2 matches at 10 bases. Trimming took 8 bases from V and 2 from J; bases not matched to a gene: 10. The CDR3 contains 16 residues. The V gene's germline CDR1 is PRHDT and CDR2 FYEKMQ (reference sequence). CDR3 sequence reads: CASATGTSEPTDTQYF. Here the CDR3 DNA reads TGTGCCAGCGCCACCGGGACTAGCGAACCCACAGATACGCAGTATTTT.

The chain is built from TRBV18 and TRBJ1-2; possibly TRBD1 for D (5 bases). Germline lookup yields CDR1 KGHSH and CDR2 LQKENI. CDR3 length equals 16 residues. Trimming cost V 0 bases and J 4 bases, with 15 bases left between them. The CDR3 reads CASSPPADRGPYGYTF. CDR3 DNA: TGTGCCAGCTCACCACCGGCTGACCGGGGACCCTATGGCTACACCTTC.

The chain combines TRBV14 with TRBJ2-2; 7 bases are a match to TRBD2. CDR3 length equals 17 residues. V shed 3 bases, J shed 2 bases, and the junction held 9 bases outside the gene matches. Germline V lookup: CDR1 SGHDN, CDR2 FVKESK. The chain's CDR3 is CASSHPRSGINTGELFF. As DNA, the CDR3 is TGTGCCAGCAGCCATCCGAGGAGCGGGATTAACACCGGGGAGCTGTTTTTT.

J is TRBJ1-1 and V is TRBV4-2, with D possibly TRBD1 on 5 matching bases. V was clipped by 0 bases and J by 5 bases, with 13 bases between them. The CDR3 extends over 15 amino acids. Germline values: CDR1 LGHNA, CDR2 YNFKEQ. CDR3 nucleotides: TGTGCCAGCAGCCAAGAAGGAGGGGTGGGGACTGAAGCTTTCTTT. As protein: CASSQEGGVGTEAFF.

For this clone: The sample contains more than one DNA sequence encoding this CDR3. The rearrangement links TRBV19 to TRBJ2-7; a weak D match, TRBD1 (6 bases). Between the trimmed V and J ends, which lost 1 base and 6 bases, there was a span of 10 bases. The CDR3 sequence is 13 residues long. Germline V lookup: CDR1 LNHDA, CDR2 SQIVND (reference sequence). The CDR3, as DNA: TGTGCCAGTAGTATAGTACCCAGGGGCGAGCAGTACTTC. As protein: CASSIVPRGEQYF.

The chain uses TRBV6-6 and TRBJ2-2; maybe TRBD1 (5 bases). This CDR3 contains 14 residues. The germline V gene has CDR1 MNHNY and CDR2 SVGAGI (reference sequence). Between the trimmed V and J ends, which lost 3 bases and 4 bases, there was a span of 9 bases. CDR3 loop: CASSYKRGTGELFF. CDR3 bases: TGTGCCAGCAGTTATAAAAGGGGCACCGGGGAGCTGTTTTTT.

This chain joins TRBV16 and TRBJ2-7; TRBD1 might be the D (6 bases). The germline V and J ends were trimmed by 4 bases and 1 base, with 11 bases remaining between them. This CDR3 comprises 14 residues. CDR1 and CDR2 (germline): KGHSY, FQNENV. This chain's CDR3 is CASSPGRGSYEQYF. CDR3 coding DNA: TGTGCCAGCAGCCCTGGCAGGGGATCCTACGAGCAGTACTTC.

This chain uses TRBV18 with TRBJ2-4; D is unclear. The germline V gene encodes CDR1 KGHSH and CDR2 LQKENI. The CDR3 loop spans 20 amino acids. V was trimmed by 1 base and J by 0 bases, leaving 22 bases between them. The CDR3 DNA reads TGTGCCAGCTCACCACGGTCTCAACTTGCCACCCAACTAGCCAAAAACATTCAGTACTTC. As protein: CASSPRSQLATQLAKNIQYF.

For this clone: Other DNA sequences in this specimen translate into the identical CDR3. J is TRBJ2-6 and V is TRBV9; D not certain. CDR3 length: 12 residues. Trimming removed 4 bases from V and 4 bases from J, with 3 bases in between. Per the germline V gene, CDR1 is SGDLS and CDR2 is YYNGEE. CDR3 sequence (DNA): TGTGCCAGCAGCTCAGGGGCCAACGTCCTGACTTTC. It translates to CASSSGANVLTF.

The chain combines TRBV9 with TRBJ2-1, with 11 bases fitting TRBD1. CDR3 size: 16 residues. Germline V gives CDR1 SGDLS, CDR2 YYNGEE. V trimming: 3 bases; J trimming: 1 base; junction bases outside the gene matches: 3. CDR3 nucleotide sequence: TGTGCCAGCAGCGACGGGACAGGGGGGTCCTACAATGAGCAGTTCTTC. Translating gives CASSDGTGGSYNEQFF.

The chain couples TRBV27 to TRBJ2-1, with 7 bases identical to TRBD1. This CDR3 has 15 amino acids. Losses at the gene ends were 6 bases for V and 6 bases for J; bases not matched to a gene: 11. Germline loops: CDR1 MNHEY, CDR2 SMNVEV (reference sequence). The CDR3 DNA is TGTGCCAGCAGCCCGACAGGGAGATTTCGCAATGAGCAGTTCTTC. Its translation is CASSPTGRFRNEQFF.

The chain couples TRBV14 to TRBJ2-2, with a weak D call TRBD1 (6 bases). Trimming cost V 3 bases and J 3 bases, with 11 bases left between them. CDR1 is SGHDN, CDR2 FVKESK, per germline. The CDR3 is made up of 15 amino acids. The CDR3 reads CASSQYRAYTGELFF. DNA of the CDR3: TGTGCCAGCAGCCAGTACAGGGCTTACACCGGGGAGCTGTTTTTT. Using reference TRBV14 and TRBJ2-2 for the parts outside the CDR3, the full variable domain is EAGVTQFPSHSVIEKGQTVTLRCDPISGHDNLYWYRRVMGKEIKFLLHFVKESKQDESGMPNNRFLAERTGGTYSTLKVQPAELEDSGVYFCASSQYRAYTGELFFGEGSRLTVL.

This sequence joins TRBV30 and TRBJ2-1; D not certain. Looked up from germline, CDR1 is GTSNPN and CDR2 is SVGIG (reference sequence). This CDR3 has 15 amino acids. With 1 base removed from V and 5 bases from J, the gap between germline ends came to 15 bases. Here the CDR3 reads CAWSELGSHHNEQFF. The DNA of the CDR3 is TGTGCCTGGAGTGAACTGGGCAGCCACCACAATGAGCAGTTCTTC.

The chain carries TRBV13 and TRBJ2-7; possibly TRBD1 or TRBD2 for D (5 bases each). The CDR3 has 15 residues. CDR1 PRHDT and CDR2 FYEKMQ come from the germline V gene (reference sequence). Trimming removed 2 bases from V and 6 bases from J, with 17 bases in between. This CDR3 is CASSLTVGTRIEQYF. CDR3 nucleotide sequence: TGTGCCAGCAGCTTAACTGTCGGGACCCGCATCGAGCAGTACTTC.

The J gene is TRBJ2-1, the V gene TRBV7-3; 7 bases are shared with TRBD2. CDR3 size: 16 residues. The germline gives CDR1 SGHTA, CDR2 FQGTGA. Trimming took 4 bases from V and 7 from J; bases not matched to a gene: 13. The CDR3 reads CASSSATAGVVNEQFF. The CDR3 bases are TGTGCCAGCAGCTCTGCTACGGCGGGAGTGGTTAATGAGCAGTTCTTC.

This sequence joins TRBV5-5 and TRBJ2-5, with D perhaps matching TRBD1 (6 bases). Germline CDR1 reads SGHKS; CDR2 reads YYEKEE (reference sequence). The CDR3 loop spans 16 amino acids. Trimming removed 2 bases from V and 3 bases from J, with 17 bases in between. The CDR3: CASSFPPGTREETQYF. In DNA form, the CDR3 reads TGTGCCAGCAGCTTTCCCCCCGGGACAAGAGAAGAGACCCAGTACTTC.

The V call is TRBV7-9, the J call TRBJ1-1; tentatively, D is TRBD1 (5 bases). V was cut by 5 bases and J by 7 bases, with 20 bases left in between. Looked up from germline, CDR1 is SEHNR and CDR2 is FQNEAQ (reference sequence). CDR3 length: 15 residues. CDR3 protein: CASSRDLFRQLEAFF. CDR3 DNA: TGTGCCAGCAGCCGAGACCTTTTCCGACAGCTTGAAGCTTTCTTT.

The rearrangement uses TRBV2 and TRBJ2-5; D unclear. Trimming shortened V by 4 bases and J by 5 bases, and 8 bases separated the two germline ends. Per germline, CDR1 SNHLY and CDR2 FYNNEI. The CDR3 is made up of 12 amino acids. CDR3 residues: CASSGLVETQYF. Here the CDR3 DNA reads TGTGCCAGCAGTGGGCTAGTCGAGACCCAGTACTTC.

V and J are TRBV29-1 and TRBJ2-7; D possibly corresponds to TRBD2 (5 bases). Trimming removed 3 bases at V and 3 bases at J, with 6 bases between. Per germline, CDR1 SQVTM and CDR2 ANQGSEA. The CDR3 totals 11 residues. The CDR3: CSVERDYEQYF. DNA for the CDR3: TGCAGCGTTGAGAGGGACTACGAGCAGTACTTC.

For this clone: Other DNA sequences in this specimen translate into the identical CDR3. This chain joins TRBV4-1 and TRBJ1-1; D remains ambiguous. CDR3 length equals 13 residues. Trimming shortened V by 1 base and J by 0 bases, and 3 bases separated the two germline ends. The germline V gene encodes CDR1 MGHRA and CDR2 YSYEKL. Here the CDR3 reads CASSQVLNTEAFF. The CDR3 DNA reads TGCGCCAGCAGCCAAGTCCTGAACACTGAAGCTTTCTTT.

The chain employs TRBV19 and TRBJ2-3, with 7 positions matching TRBD1. CDR3 length: 13 amino acids. Germline values: CDR1 LNHDA, CDR2 SQIVND (reference sequence). J gave up 0 bases and V 10 bases, and 4 bases lay outside the gene matches. CDR3 amino acids: CATGTASTDTQYF. The CDR3 DNA follows: TGTGCCACCGGGACAGCTAGCACAGATACGCAGTATTTT.

J is TRBJ2-7 and V is TRBV6-5; unclear D gene. The CDR3 totals 13 residues. Per the germline V gene, CDR1 is MNHEY and CDR2 is SVGAGI. V was clipped by 8 bases and J by 3 bases, with 14 bases between them. In nucleotides, the CDR3 is TGTGCCAGCTCGGTTATAGGGTTCTACGAGCAGTACTTC. Translation gives CASSVIGFYEQYF.

This sequence joins TRBV13 and TRBJ2-1; TRBD1 agrees at 8 bases. The CDR3 extends over 15 amino acids. The ends lost 5 bases at V and 4 bases at J; junction bases unmatched: 7. Germline CDR1 is PRHDT and CDR2 is FYEKMQ (reference sequence). CDR3 sequence (DNA): TGTGCCAGCAGCGACCCAGGGGGCTCGTACAATGAGCAGTTCTTC. Translated: CASSDPGGSYNEQFF.

This chain uses TRBV7-8 with TRBJ2-7, with 10 bases identical to TRBD1. Trimming removed 4 bases from V and 1 base from J; junction bases left unmatched: 7. Germline V lookup: CDR1 SGHVS, CDR2 FQNEAQ. The CDR3 extends over 16 amino acids. The CDR3 here is CASSWDRGSISYEQYF. CDR3 DNA: TGTGCCAGCAGCTGGGACAGGGGAAGTATATCCTACGAGCAGTACTTC.